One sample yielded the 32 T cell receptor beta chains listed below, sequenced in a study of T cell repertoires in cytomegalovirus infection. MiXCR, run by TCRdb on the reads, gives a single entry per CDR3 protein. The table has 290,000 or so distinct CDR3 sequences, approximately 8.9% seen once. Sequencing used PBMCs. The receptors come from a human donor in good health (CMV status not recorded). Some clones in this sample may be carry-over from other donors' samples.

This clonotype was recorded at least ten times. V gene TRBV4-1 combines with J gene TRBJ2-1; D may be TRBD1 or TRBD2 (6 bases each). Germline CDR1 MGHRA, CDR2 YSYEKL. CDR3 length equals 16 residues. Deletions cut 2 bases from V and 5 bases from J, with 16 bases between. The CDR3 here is CASSQPTRGANNEQFF. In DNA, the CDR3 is TGCGCCAGCAGCCAACCTACAAGGGGGGCCAACAATGAGCAGTTCTTC.

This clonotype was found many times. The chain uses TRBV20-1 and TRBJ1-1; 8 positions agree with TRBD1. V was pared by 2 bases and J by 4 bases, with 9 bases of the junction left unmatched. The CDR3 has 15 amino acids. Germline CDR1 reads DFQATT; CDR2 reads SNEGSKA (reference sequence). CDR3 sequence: CSARRGGRGPTEAFF. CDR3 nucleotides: TGCAGTGCTAGAAGGGGGGGCAGGGGGCCCACTGAAGCTTTCTTT.

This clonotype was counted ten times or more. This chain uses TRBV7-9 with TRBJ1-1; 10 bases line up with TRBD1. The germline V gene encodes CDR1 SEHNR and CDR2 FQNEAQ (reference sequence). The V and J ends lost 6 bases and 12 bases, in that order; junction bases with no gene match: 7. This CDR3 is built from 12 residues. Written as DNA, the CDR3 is TGTGCCAGCAGTCGGACAGGGGGAACAACTTTCTTT. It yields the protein CASSRTGGTTFF. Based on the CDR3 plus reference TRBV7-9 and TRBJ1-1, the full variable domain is DTGVSQNPRHKITKRGQNVTFRCDPISEHNRLYWYRQTLGQGPEFLTYFQNEAQLEKSRLLSDRFSAERPKGSFSTLEIQRTEQGDSAMYLCASSRTGGTTFFGQGTRLTVV.

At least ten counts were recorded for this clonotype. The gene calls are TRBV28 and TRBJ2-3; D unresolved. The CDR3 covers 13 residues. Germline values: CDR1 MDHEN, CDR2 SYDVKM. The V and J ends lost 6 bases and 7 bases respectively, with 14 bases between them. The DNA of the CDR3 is TGTGCCAGCAGAGACCCGGTATTGAATACGCAGTATTTT. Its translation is CASRDPVLNTQYF.

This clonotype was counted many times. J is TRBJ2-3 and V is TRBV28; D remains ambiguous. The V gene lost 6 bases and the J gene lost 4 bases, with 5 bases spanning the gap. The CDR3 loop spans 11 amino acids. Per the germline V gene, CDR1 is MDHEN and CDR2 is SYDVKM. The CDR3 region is CASSPSDTQYF. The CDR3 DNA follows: TGTGCCAGCAGCCCCTCAGATACGCAGTATTTT. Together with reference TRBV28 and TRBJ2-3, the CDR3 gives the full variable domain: DVKVTQSSRYLVKRTGEKVFLECVQDMDHENMFWYRQDPGLGLRLIYFSYDVKMKEKGDIPEGYSVSREKKERFSLILESASTNQTSMYLCASSPSDTQYFGPGTRLTVL.

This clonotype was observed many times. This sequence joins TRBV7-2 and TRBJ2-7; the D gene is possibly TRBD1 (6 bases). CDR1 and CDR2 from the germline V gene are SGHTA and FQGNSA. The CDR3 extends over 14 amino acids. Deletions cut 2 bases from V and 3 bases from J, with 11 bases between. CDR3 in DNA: TGTGCCAGCAGCTTAAGGGACACTCACTACGAGCAGTACGTC. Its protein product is CASSLRDTHYEQYV.

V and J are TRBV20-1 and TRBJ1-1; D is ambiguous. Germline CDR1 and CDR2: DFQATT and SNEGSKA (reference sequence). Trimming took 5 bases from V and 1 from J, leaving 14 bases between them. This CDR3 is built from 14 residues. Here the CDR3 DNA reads TGCAGTGCTCCGGACCGCCTTACGAACACTGAAGCTTTCTTT. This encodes CSAPDRLTNTEAFF.

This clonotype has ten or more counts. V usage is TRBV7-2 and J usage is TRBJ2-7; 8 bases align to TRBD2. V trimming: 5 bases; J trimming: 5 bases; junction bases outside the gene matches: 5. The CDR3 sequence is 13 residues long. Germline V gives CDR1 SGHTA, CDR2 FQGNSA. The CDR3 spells CASSSRGGDEQYV. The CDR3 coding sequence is TGTGCCAGCAGCAGCCGGGGGGGCGACGAGCAGTACGTC.

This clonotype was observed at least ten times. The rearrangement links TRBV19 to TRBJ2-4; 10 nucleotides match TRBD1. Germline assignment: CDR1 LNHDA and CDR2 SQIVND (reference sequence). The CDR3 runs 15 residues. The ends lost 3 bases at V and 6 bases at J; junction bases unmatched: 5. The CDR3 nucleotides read TGTGCCAGTAGTATTGACAGGGGGCTGGGAAACATTCAGTACTTC. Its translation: CASSIDRGLGNIQYF.

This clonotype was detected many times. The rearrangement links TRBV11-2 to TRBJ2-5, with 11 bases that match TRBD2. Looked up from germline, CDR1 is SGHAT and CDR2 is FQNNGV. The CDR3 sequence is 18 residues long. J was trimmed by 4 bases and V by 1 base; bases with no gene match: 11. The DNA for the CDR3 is TGTGCCAGCAGCTTAGGAGGGAGTCTAGCGGGGGGCGTAGAGACCCAGTACTTC. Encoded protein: CASSLGGSLAGGVETQYF.

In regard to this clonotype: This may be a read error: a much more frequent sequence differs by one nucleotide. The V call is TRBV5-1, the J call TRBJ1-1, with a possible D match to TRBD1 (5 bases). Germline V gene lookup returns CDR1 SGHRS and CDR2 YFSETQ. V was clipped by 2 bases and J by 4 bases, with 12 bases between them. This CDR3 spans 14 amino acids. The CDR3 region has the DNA TGCGCCAGCAGCTTCACGGAAGGGGCCACTGAAGCTTTCTTT. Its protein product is CASSFTEGATEAFF.

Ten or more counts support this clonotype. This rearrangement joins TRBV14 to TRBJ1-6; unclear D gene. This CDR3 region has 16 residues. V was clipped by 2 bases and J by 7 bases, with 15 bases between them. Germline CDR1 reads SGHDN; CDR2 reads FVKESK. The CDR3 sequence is CASSQRPPGTNSPLHF. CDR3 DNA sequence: TGTGCCAGCAGCCAACGGCCCCCGGGAACGAATTCACCCCTCCACTTT.

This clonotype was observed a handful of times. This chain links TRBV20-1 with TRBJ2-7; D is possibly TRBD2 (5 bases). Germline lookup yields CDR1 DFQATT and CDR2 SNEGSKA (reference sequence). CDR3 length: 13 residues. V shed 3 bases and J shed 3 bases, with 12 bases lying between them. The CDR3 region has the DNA TGCAGTGCTAGCGCGGGTCGGGGCTACGAGCAGTACGTC. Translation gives CSASAGRGYEQYV.

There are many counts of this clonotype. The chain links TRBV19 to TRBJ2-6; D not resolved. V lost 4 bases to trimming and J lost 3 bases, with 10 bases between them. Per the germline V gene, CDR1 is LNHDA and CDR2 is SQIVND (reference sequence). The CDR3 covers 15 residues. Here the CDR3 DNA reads TGTGCCAGTAGTACAACGCGTAATGGGGCCAACGTCCTGACTTTC. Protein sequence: CASSTTRNGANVLTF.

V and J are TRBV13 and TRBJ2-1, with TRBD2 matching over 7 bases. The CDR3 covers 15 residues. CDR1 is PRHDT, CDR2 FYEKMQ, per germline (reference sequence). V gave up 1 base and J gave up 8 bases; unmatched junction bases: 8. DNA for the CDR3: TGTGCCAGCAGCTTAGAACTAGCGACCCTAGATGAGCAGTTCTTC. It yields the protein CASSLELATLDEQFF.

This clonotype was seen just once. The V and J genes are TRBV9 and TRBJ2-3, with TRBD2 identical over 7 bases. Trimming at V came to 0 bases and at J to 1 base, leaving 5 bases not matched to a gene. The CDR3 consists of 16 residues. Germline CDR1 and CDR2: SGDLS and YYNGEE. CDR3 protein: CASSVDLRGGTDTQYF. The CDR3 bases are TGTGCCAGCAGCGTAGATCTCCGGGGGGGCACAGATACGCAGTATTTT.

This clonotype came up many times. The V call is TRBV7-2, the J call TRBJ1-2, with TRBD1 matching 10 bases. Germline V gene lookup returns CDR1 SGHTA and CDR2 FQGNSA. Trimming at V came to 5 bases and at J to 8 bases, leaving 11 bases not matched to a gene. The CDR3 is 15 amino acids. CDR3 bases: TGTGCCAGCAGCCTCGGGGGACAGGGGAGTAGAGGCTACACCTTC. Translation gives CASSLGGQGSRGYTF.

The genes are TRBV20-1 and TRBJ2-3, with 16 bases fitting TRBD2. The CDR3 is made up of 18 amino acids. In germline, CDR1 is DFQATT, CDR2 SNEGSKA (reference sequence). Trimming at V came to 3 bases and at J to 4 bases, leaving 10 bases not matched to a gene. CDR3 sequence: CSASGTSGGASFSDTQYF. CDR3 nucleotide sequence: TGCAGTGCTAGTGGGACTAGCGGGGGGGCCAGCTTCTCAGATACGCAGTATTTT.

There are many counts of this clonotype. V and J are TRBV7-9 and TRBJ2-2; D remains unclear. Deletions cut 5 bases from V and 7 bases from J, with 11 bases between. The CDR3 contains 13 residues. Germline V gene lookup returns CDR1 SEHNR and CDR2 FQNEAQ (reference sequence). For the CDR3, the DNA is TGTGCCAGCAGCGACATGGGGAACGGGGAGCTGTTTTTT. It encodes CASSDMGNGELFF.

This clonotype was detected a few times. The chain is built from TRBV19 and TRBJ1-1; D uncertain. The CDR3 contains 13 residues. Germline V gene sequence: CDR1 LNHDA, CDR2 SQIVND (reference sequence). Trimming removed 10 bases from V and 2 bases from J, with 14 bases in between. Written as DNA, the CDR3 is TGTGCCACCTCCCTAAATGGAAACACTGAAGCTTTCTTT. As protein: CATSLNGNTEAFF.

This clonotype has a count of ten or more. The CDR3 is CSARALSGLRDEQFF. Here the CDR3 DNA reads TGCAGTGCTAGAGCCCTTAGCGGGCTAAGGGATGAGCAGTTCTTC. J is TRBJ2-1 and V is TRBV20-1; TRBD2 agrees at 7 bases. The CDR3 runs to 15 residues. Germline CDR1 and CDR2: DFQATT and SNEGSKA (reference sequence). Unmatched junction bases numbered 11, after V lost 1 base and J lost 8 bases.

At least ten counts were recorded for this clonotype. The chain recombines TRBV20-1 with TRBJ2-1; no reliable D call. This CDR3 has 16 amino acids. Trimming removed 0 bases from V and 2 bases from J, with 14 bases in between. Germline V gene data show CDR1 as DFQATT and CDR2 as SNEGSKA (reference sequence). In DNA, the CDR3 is TGCAGTGCTAGAGACCCTCTGACCCTTACCTACAATGAGCAGTTCTTC. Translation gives CSARDPLTLTYNEQFF.

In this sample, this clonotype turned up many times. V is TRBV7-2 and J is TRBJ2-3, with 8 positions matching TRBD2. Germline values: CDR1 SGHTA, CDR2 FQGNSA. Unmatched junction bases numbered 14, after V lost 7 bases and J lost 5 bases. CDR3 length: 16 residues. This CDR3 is CASTLVAGGRRDTQYF. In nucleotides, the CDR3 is TGTGCCAGCACCCTTGTGGCGGGGGGCCGGAGAGATACGCAGTATTTT.

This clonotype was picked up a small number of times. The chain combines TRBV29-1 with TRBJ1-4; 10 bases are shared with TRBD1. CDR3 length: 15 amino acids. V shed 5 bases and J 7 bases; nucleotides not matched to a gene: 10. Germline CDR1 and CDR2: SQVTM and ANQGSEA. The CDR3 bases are TGCAGCGTTTCCGGGACAGGGGATCCAGGTGAAAAACTGTTTTTT. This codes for CSVSGTGDPGEKLFF. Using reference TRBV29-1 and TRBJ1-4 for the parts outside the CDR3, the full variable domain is SAVISQKPSRDICQRGTSLTIQCQVDSQVTMMFWYRQQPGQSLTLIATANQGSEATYESGFVIDKFPISRPNLTFSTLTVSNMSPEDSSIYLCSVSGTGDPGEKLFFGSGTQLSVL.

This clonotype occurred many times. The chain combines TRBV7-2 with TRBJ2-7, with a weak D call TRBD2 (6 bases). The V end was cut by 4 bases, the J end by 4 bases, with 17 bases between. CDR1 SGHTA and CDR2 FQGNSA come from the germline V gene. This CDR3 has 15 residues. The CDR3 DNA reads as TGTGCCAGCAGCTCCCCGGGCGTAGCGGAATACGAGCAGTACTTC. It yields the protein CASSSPGVAEYEQYF.

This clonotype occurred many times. CDR3 sequence (DNA): TGTGCCAGCAGCTTAGATGGCAGGGTGGGCGAGCAGTACTTC. This translates into CASSLDGRVGEQYF. The V gene is TRBV7-9, the J gene TRBJ2-7; tentatively, D is TRBD1 (5 bases). Per germline, CDR1 SEHNR and CDR2 FQNEAQ (reference sequence). The CDR3 loop spans 14 amino acids. Trimming left V 1 base short and J 6 bases short, with 13 bases between.

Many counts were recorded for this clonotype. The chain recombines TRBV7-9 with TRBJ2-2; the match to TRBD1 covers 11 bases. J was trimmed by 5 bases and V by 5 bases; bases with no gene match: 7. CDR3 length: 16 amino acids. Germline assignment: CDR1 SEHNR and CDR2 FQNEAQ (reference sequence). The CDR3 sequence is CASSPDRGLRTGELFF. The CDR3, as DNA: TGTGCCAGCAGCCCGGACAGGGGGCTTCGTACCGGGGAGCTGTTTTTT.

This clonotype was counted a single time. The CDR3 loop is CASSVYRHETQYF. Written as DNA, the CDR3 is TGTGCCAGCAGCGTATATAGGCACGAGACCCAGTACTTC. The genes are TRBV14 and TRBJ2-5; the D is unclear. From germline, CDR1 is SGHDN and CDR2 FVKESK. V lost 5 bases and J 5 bases, leaving 12 bases between the germline ends. The CDR3 consists of 13 residues.

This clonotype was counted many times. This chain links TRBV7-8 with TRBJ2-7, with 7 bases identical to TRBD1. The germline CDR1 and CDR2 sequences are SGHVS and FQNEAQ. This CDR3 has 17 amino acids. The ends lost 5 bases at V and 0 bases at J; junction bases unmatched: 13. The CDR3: CASSPRTGQALSYEQYF. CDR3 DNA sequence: TGTGCCAGCAGCCCGAGAACCGGACAGGCCCTCTCCTACGAGCAGTACTTC.

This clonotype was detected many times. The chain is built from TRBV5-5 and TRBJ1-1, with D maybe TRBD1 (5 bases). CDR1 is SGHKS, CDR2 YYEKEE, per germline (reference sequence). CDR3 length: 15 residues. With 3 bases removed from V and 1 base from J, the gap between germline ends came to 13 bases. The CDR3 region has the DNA TGTGCCAGCAGCTCGGGGACGGGTTGGAACACTGAAGCTTTCTTT. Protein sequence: CASSSGTGWNTEAFF.

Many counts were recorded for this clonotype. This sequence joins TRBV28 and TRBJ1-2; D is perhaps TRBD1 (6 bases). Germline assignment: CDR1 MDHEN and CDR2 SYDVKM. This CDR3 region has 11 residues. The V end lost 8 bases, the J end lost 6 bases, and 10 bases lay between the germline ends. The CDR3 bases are TGTGCCAGCTCAGGGGAACATGGCTACACCTTC. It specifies CASSGEHGYTF.

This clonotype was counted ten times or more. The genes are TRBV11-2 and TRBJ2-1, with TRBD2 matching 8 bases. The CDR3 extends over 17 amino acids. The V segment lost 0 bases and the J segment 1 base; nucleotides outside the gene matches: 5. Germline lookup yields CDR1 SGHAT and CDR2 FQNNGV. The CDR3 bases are TGTGCCAGCAGCTTAGATCGAGCGGGGGTTTCCTACAATGAGCAGTTCTTC. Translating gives CASSLDRAGVSYNEQFF.